The TCR beta chain described here comes from a study of shared clonotypes between healthy human individuals. The study's findings and limits: Non-shared clonotypes had lower generation probabilities than clonotypes shared by all four sorted-subset donors. Naive subsets typically showed greater estimated richness than memory subsets. Donors were few, which limited the genetic and exposure-history diversity represented.

TCRdb's copy holds only in-frame clones and misses some; the assay was immunoSEQ multiplex PCR. This sample has roughly 400,000 clones; approximately 96% occur once, and the top ten carry approximately 0.32%. With respect to this clone: The antigen is undetermined.

After removal of 3 bases from V and 6 bases from J, the junction contained 7 bases not matched to a gene. CDR1 and CDR2 (germline): SGDLS, YYNGEE. The CDR3 sequence is 16 residues long. This sequence originates from a man aged 25-45 years in good health. The V and J genes are TRBV9 and TRBJ2-2, with TRBD2 identical over 11 bases. The sample was memory CD8+ T cells sorted from blood. Subset here: CD45RO+ cells pooled with CCR7-negative TemRA cells. CDR3 sequence (DNA): TGTGCCAGCAGCGCTATTAGCGGGAGGGTTGCCGGGGAGCTGTTTTTT. It specifies CASSAISGRVAGELFF.